Included here is one T cell receptor beta chain sequence, with context. Its cognate antigen is unknown. Clones were sequenced by immunoSEQ multiplex PCR, and TCRdb holds only the in-frame ones, with some missing. The data contain about 150,000 clones, roughly nine tenths of them singletons. The germline V gene encodes CDR1 LNHDA and CDR2 SQIVND (reference sequence). The junction had 10 bases not matched to a gene; V was cut back by 8 bases and J by 4 bases. The CDR3 covers 15 residues. The source of the sample is a study of T cell responses to AZD1222 COVID-19 vaccine. Study-level results: Two AZD1222 doses significantly raised spike-specific TCR breadth and depth over controls. Repertoire sampling was restricted to post-peak T cell response timepoints. It should be noted that donors were predominantly white British and more often female, and clonal diversity was possibly underestimated.

The clonotype was recovered from an adult in good health. The specimen was peripheral blood, collected on day 0 of MenACWY control vaccination. V and J are TRBV19 and TRBJ2-5, with TRBD2 identical over 10 bases. DNA of the CDR3: TGTGCCAGTGGGCTAGCGGGAGTAGGGGGAGAGACCCAGTACTTC. This sequence encodes CASGLAGVGGETQYF.